These 30 T cell receptor beta chains originate from one sample sequenced in a study of cytomegalovirus exposure and HLA in healthy donors. The primer mix had 60 Vbeta and 13 Jbeta primers. Clones were sequenced by immunoSEQ multiplex PCR, and TCRdb holds only the in-frame ones, with some missing. The top ten hold roughly 14% of the sample, which has 150,000 to 200,000 clones, 80% seen once. The sequenced sample consisted of PBMCs. Receptor source: a woman between 40 and 50 years old in good health and CMV-seronegative.

The chain uses TRBV4-1 and TRBJ1-2; TRBD1 agrees at 9 bases. The CDR3 spans 15 residues. In germline, CDR1 is MGHRA, CDR2 YSYEKL. V shed 0 bases, J shed 7 bases, and the junction held 6 bases outside the gene matches. The CDR3 region has the DNA TGCGCCAGCAGCCAAGATTTGGGGACAGGGTCTGGCTACACCTTC. The encoded protein is CASSQDLGTGSGYTF.

The chain employs TRBV18 and TRBJ1-1; D uncertain. The ends were cut back, 6 bases at V and 4 bases at J, with 15 bases in the middle. CDR1 is KGHSH and CDR2 is LQKENI in the germline V gene. The CDR3 totals 14 residues. The CDR3 sequence is CASSIGREVTEAFF. Written as DNA, the CDR3 is TGTGCCAGCTCTATTGGCCGGGAGGTCACTGAAGCTTTCTTT.

V usage is TRBV21-1 and J usage is TRBJ1-1. TRBV21-1 represents a pseudogene. There are 21 residues in the CDR3. Written as DNA, the CDR3 is TGTGCCAGCAGCAAAGTGTGGAGGAGGCGCCGGGAGCAAATTATGAACACTGAAGCTTTCTTT. It specifies CASSKVWRRRREQIMNTEAFF.

This clone was seen just once. V is TRBV11-3 and J is TRBJ2-7; no definite D call. Germline-derived CDR1 and CDR2 are SGHNT and YENEEA. The ends were cut back, 3 bases at V and 12 bases at J, with 15 bases in the middle. The CDR3 spans 12 residues. CDR3 loop: CASSFVKTERYF. Written as DNA, the CDR3 is TGTGCCAGCAGCTTCGTGAAAACAGAAAGGTACTTC.

The gene calls are TRBV25-1 and TRBJ2-3; 11 positions agree with TRBD2. The CDR3 length is 14 residues. The V gene's germline CDR1 is MGHDK and CDR2 SYGVNS. V lost 6 bases and J lost 6; bases outside the gene matches: 5. CDR3 coding DNA: TGTGCCAGCAGACTAGCGGGGGCGGGGGATACGCAGTATTTT. It specifies CASRLAGAGDTQYF.

This clone came up a few times. The V gene is TRBV11-2, the J gene TRBJ2-1, with TRBD2 matching 7 bases. The germline V gene encodes CDR1 SGHAT and CDR2 FQNNGV. The CDR3 loop spans 12 amino acids. V dropped 3 bases and J dropped 9; count of bases not matched to a gene: 2. The CDR3 DNA reads TGTGCCAGCAGCTTGGGGGGGGTTGAGCAGTTCTTC. It codes for CASSLGGVEQFF.

The chain links TRBV30 to TRBJ1-2, with a possible D match to TRBD1 (5 bases). Germline V gene data show CDR1 as GTSNPN and CDR2 as SVGIG (reference sequence). CDR3 length: 15 amino acids. V shed 2 bases and J shed 2 bases, with 15 bases lying between them. The DNA for the CDR3 is TGTGCCTGGAGTATCGGTAGGAGGGACAACTATGGCTACACCTTC. Translation: CAWSIGRRDNYGYTF.

The chain employs TRBV2 and TRBJ2-1; D perhaps matches TRBD2 (5 bases). This CDR3 has 13 amino acids. Between the trimmed V and J ends, which lost 7 bases and 5 bases, there was a span of 12 bases. Germline CDR1 SNHLY, CDR2 FYNNEI. CDR3 sequence (DNA): TGTGCCAGCACGGAACTAGGCCACAATGAGCAGTTCTTC. This sequence encodes CASTELGHNEQFF.

V is TRBV27 and J is TRBJ1-4; a possible D gene is TRBD1 (5 bases). Germline loops: CDR1 MNHEY, CDR2 SMNVEV (reference sequence). This CDR3 spans 15 amino acids. Between the trimmed V and J ends, which lost 6 bases and 8 bases, there was a span of 19 bases. The CDR3 spells CASSPWEGSGEKLFF. The DNA of the CDR3 is TGTGCCAGCAGCCCCTGGGAGGGGAGCGGGGAAAAACTGTTTTTT.

The CDR3 protein is CASSPHREYETQYF. The CDR3 nucleotides read TGTGCCAGCAGTCCCCACAGGGAGTATGAGACCCAGTACTTC. This chain uses TRBV28 with TRBJ2-5, with D perhaps matching TRBD1 (6 bases). This CDR3 has 14 amino acids. Per germline, CDR1 MDHEN and CDR2 SYDVKM. V was cut by 5 bases and J by 5 bases, with 15 bases left in between.

The chain combines TRBV6-5 with TRBJ1-1; perhaps TRBD1 as D (5 bases). V lost 2 bases and J lost 3, with 7 bases in between. Germline CDR1 MNHEY, CDR2 SVGAGI. The CDR3 is 13 residues long. The CDR3 coding sequence is TGTGCCAGCAGTTACGGGGGGGACACTGAAGCTTTCTTT. This codes for CASSYGGDTEAFF.

Comments on this clone: Other DNA sequences within the sample encode an identical CDR3. The rearrangement links TRBV11-2 to TRBJ1-2; TRBD1 might be the D (5 bases). Germline CDR1 is SGHAT and CDR2 is FQNNGV. Trimming shortened V by 3 bases and J by 2 bases, and 13 bases separated the two germline ends. This CDR3 has 15 amino acids. CDR3 loop: CASSFGIDSNYGYTF. Written as DNA, the CDR3 is TGTGCCAGCAGCTTTGGTATCGACAGCAACTATGGCTACACCTTC.

The V and J genes are TRBV5-1 and TRBJ2-5; TRBD1 might be the D (5 bases). Germline CDR1 reads SGHRS; CDR2 reads YFSETQ. The V end was cut by 4 bases, the J end by 2 bases, with 9 bases between. This CDR3 has 13 amino acids. CDR3 sequence reads: CASSPQGQETQYF. The CDR3 DNA sequence: TGCGCCAGCAGCCCTCAGGGTCAAGAGACCCAGTACTTC.

The DNA of the CDR3 is TGTGCCAGTAGTATAGCCAGCCACGACTCCAATGAGCAGTTCTTC. This sequence encodes CASSIASHDSNEQFF. The genes are TRBV19 and TRBJ2-1; D gene unclear. The CDR3 runs to 15 residues. V shed 1 base and J shed 6 bases, with 13 bases lying between them. The germline gives CDR1 LNHDA, CDR2 SQIVND (reference sequence). Drawing the rest from reference TRBV19 and TRBJ2-1, the complete variable domain is DGGITQSPKYLFRKEGQNVTLSCEQNLNHDAMYWYRQDPGQGLRLIYYSQIVNDFQKGDIAEGYSVSREKKESFPLTVTSAQKNPTAFYLCASSIASHDSNEQFFGPGTRLTVL.

As DNA, the CDR3 is TGTGCCAGTAGTGGAACGGGACAGGGGGGTCAGCCCCAGCATTTT. Protein: CASSGTGQGGQPQHF. V usage is TRBV19 and J usage is TRBJ1-5; the match to TRBD1 covers 11 bases. The trim removed 5 bases at V and 6 bases at J, leaving 6 bases unmatched. Germline V gives CDR1 LNHDA, CDR2 SQIVND (reference sequence). CDR3 size: 15 residues.

The chain links TRBV11-3 to TRBJ2-3, with 11 bases aligning to TRBD2. Germline CDR1 and CDR2: SGHNT and YENEEA. The CDR3 totals 16 residues. Losses at the gene ends were 5 bases for V and 1 base for J; bases not matched to a gene: 5. The CDR3 spells CASSALLAGGTDTQYF. The CDR3 region has the DNA TGTGCCAGCAGCGCATTACTAGCGGGGGGCACAGATACGCAGTATTTT.

This clone has just one count. The rearrangement links TRBV9 to TRBJ1-2, with 11 bases identical to TRBD1. CDR3 length equals 15 residues. V shed 3 bases, J shed 9 bases, and the junction held 10 bases outside the gene matches. Germline V lookup: CDR1 SGDLS, CDR2 YYNGEE. Written as DNA, the CDR3 is TGTGCCAGCAGCGCCGACCGGGACAGGGGGTTGCGCTACACCTTC. Its protein product is CASSADRDRGLRYTF.

Details on this clone: A junction boundary mismatches the germline segment, possibly from a read error. The chain combines TRBV7-9 with TRBJ2-3; the match to TRBD2 covers 9 bases. This CDR3 is built from 14 residues. Germline-derived CDR1 and CDR2 are SEHNR and FQNEAQ (reference sequence). CDR3 nucleotides: TGTTCCAGCAATCCGGGACTAGCCACAGATACGCAGTATTTT. This encodes CSSNPGLATDTQYF.

The chain combines TRBV11-3 with TRBJ1-6; 7 nucleotides line up with TRBD1. V lost 5 bases, J lost 6 bases, and 4 bases stayed unmatched. CDR1 is SGHNT and CDR2 is YENEEA in the germline V gene. CDR3 length equals 14 residues. CDR3 nucleotides: TGTGCCAGCAGCAACGGGACAGTTAATTCACCCCTCCACTTT. This codes for CASSNGTVNSPLHF.

The chain employs TRBV28 and TRBJ1-5; D perhaps matches TRBD1 (5 bases). Germline V gene data show CDR1 as MDHEN and CDR2 as SYDVKM. The CDR3 consists of 14 residues. V lost 8 bases, J lost 4 bases, and 15 bases lay in between. The CDR3 loop reads CASLRVGGNQPQHF. Here the CDR3 DNA reads TGTGCCAGCCTCAGGGTGGGGGGGAATCAGCCCCAGCATTTT.

The chain carries TRBV19 and TRBJ2-1; 7 nucleotides match TRBD2. Germline V gene lookup returns CDR1 LNHDA and CDR2 SQIVND (reference sequence). This CDR3 is built from 12 residues. Written as DNA, the CDR3 is TGTGCAGGGTTAGCGGGTCGGAATGAGCAGTTCTTC. This sequence encodes CAGLAGRNEQFF. The whole variable domain, remainder taken from reference TRBV19 and TRBJ2-1, is DGGITQSPKYLFRKEGQNVTLSCEQNLNHDAMYWYRQDPGQGLRLIYYSQIVNDFQKGDIAEGYSVSREKKESFPLTVTSAQKNPTAFYLCAGLAGRNEQFFGPGTRLTVL.

This rearrangement joins TRBV30 to TRBJ1-2; 9 bases match TRBD1. J lost 7 bases, V lost 3 bases, and 9 bases had no gene match. This CDR3 spans 14 amino acids. The germline gives CDR1 GTSNPN, CDR2 SVGIG (reference sequence). CDR3 sequence: CAWRNRDRDGGYTF. The CDR3 DNA reads as TGTGCCTGGAGGAACCGGGACAGGGATGGTGGCTACACCTTC.

The genes are TRBV28 and TRBJ1-1; D remains unclear. The CDR3 has 14 amino acids. Germline CDR1 MDHEN, CDR2 SYDVKM. Trimming took off 2 bases at V and 0 bases at J, with 7 bases between the two ends. The CDR3 bases are TGTGCCAGCAGTTTAGAACAGTTGAACACTGAAGCTTTCTTT. Translation: CASSLEQLNTEAFF. Based on the CDR3 plus reference TRBV28 and TRBJ1-1, the full variable domain is DVKVTQSSRYLVKRTGEKVFLECVQDMDHENMFWYRQDPGLGLRLIYFSYDVKMKEKGDIPEGYSVSREKKERFSLILESASTNQTSMYLCASSLEQLNTEAFFGQGTRLTVV.

The chain is built from TRBV30 and TRBJ1-5; D is perhaps TRBD1 (5 bases). CDR3 size: 12 residues. Germline assignment: CDR1 GTSNPN and CDR2 SVGIG (reference sequence). Deletions cut 1 base from V and 5 bases from J, with 6 bases between. The CDR3, as DNA: TGTGCCTGGAGTGGGGGGGATCAGCCCCAGCATTTT. Protein: CAWSGGDQPQHF.

Only one count was recorded for this clone. CDR3 bases: TGTGCCAGCAGCTTAGGGGGCTACGAGCAGTACTTC. Residues: CASSLGGYEQYF. This chain connects TRBV5-6 to TRBJ2-7; D is perhaps TRBD1 (6 bases). Trimming removed 2 bases from V and 3 bases from J, with 6 bases in between. CDR1 is SGHDT, CDR2 YYEEEE, per germline. The CDR3 sequence is 12 residues long. Using reference TRBV5-6 and TRBJ2-7 for the parts outside the CDR3, the full variable domain is DAGVTQSPTHLIKTRGQQVTLRCSPKSGHDTVSWYQQALGQGPQFIFQYYEEEERQRGNFPDRFSGHQFPNYSSELNVNALLLGDSALYLCASSLGGYEQYFGPGTRLTVT.

The chain joins TRBV19 to TRBJ1-1, with 10 bases aligning to TRBD1. V gave up 7 bases and J gave up 0 bases; unmatched junction bases: 5. Germline CDR1 and CDR2: LNHDA and SQIVND (reference sequence). This CDR3 is built from 15 residues. CDR3 nucleotide sequence: TGTGCCAGTATGGACAGGGGGGCCATGAACACTGAAGCTTTCTTT. This encodes CASMDRGAMNTEAFF.

The count of this clone is one. The chain is built from TRBV21-1 and TRBJ2-3; the table's D call, TRBD2, has no DNA check behind it. TRBV21-1 is annotated as a pseudogene. The CDR3 is 16 residues long. The CDR3 loop is CASSFPTSGSADTQYF. The CDR3 DNA is TGTGCCAGCAGCTTTCCGACTAGCGGGAGTGCAGATACGCAGTATTTT.

As concerns this clone: Relative to the germline gene, one junction end is altered; a read error may explain this. The chain recombines TRBV28 with TRBJ2-4; the D gene is possibly TRBD2 (6 bases). CDR3 size: 17 residues. Germline lookup yields CDR1 MDHEN and CDR2 SYDVKM. Here the CDR3 DNA reads TGTGCCAGCAGTTTACCGACCGGCCTACTAGCCAAAAACAGTCAGTACTTC. Its protein is CASSLPTGLLAKNSQYF.

CDR3 nucleotide sequence: TGTGCCAGCAGCTTAGATACCCCCAGCATGGAGATTCAGTACTTC. Encoded protein: CASSLDTPSMEIQYF. V gene TRBV11-2 combines with J gene TRBJ2-4, with D uncertain. Germline loops: CDR1 SGHAT, CDR2 FQNNGV. This CDR3 comprises 15 residues. With 0 bases removed from V and 10 bases from J, the gap between germline ends came to 16 bases.

CDR3 loop: CASSLQGAGELFF. The CDR3 bases are TGTGCCAGTAGTTTGCAGGGGGCCGGGGAGCTGTTTTTT. The chain joins TRBV19 to TRBJ2-2; 7 nucleotides line up with TRBD1. V lost 5 bases, J lost 6 bases, and 3 bases stayed unmatched. Germline V lookup: CDR1 LNHDA, CDR2 SQIVND (reference sequence). The CDR3 has 13 amino acids.